This entry concerns a single T cell receptor beta chain. The table came from immunoSEQ multiplex PCR; TCRdb's copy has only in-frame clones and leaves some out. The repertoire holds 24,000 or so clones, with around 70% as singletons. The germline V gene has CDR1 SEHNR and CDR2 FQNEAQ (reference sequence). V was pared by 6 bases and J by 5 bases, with 12 bases between. The CDR3 is 13 residues long. This specimen comes from a study of PD-1 blockade in classical Hodgkin lymphoma. Each and every patient relapsed after autologous stem cell transplantation, and patients got differing brentuximab vedotin exposure.

The chain is built from TRBV7-9 and TRBJ2-3; unclear D gene. The clonotype originates from a human donor with classical Hodgkin lymphoma. The source material was peripheral blood mononuclear cells (PBMCs), sampled at baseline. The CDR3 reads CASRTNLGDTQYF. DNA for the CDR3: TGTGCCAGCAGGACAAACCTGGGAGATACGCAGTATTTT.